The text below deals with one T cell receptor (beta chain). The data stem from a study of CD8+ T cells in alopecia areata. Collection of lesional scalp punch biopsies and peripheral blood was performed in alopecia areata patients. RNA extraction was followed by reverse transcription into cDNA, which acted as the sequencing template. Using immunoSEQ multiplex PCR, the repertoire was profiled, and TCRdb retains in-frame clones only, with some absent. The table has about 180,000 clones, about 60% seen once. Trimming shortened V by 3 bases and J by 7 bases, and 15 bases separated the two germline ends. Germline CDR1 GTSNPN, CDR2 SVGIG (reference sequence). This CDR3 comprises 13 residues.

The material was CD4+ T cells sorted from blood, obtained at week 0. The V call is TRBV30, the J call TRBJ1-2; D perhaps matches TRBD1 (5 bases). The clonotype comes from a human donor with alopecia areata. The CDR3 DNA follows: TGTGCCTGGAGATCTGGCAGGGTCGGTGGCTACACCTTC. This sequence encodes CAWRSGRVGGYTF.